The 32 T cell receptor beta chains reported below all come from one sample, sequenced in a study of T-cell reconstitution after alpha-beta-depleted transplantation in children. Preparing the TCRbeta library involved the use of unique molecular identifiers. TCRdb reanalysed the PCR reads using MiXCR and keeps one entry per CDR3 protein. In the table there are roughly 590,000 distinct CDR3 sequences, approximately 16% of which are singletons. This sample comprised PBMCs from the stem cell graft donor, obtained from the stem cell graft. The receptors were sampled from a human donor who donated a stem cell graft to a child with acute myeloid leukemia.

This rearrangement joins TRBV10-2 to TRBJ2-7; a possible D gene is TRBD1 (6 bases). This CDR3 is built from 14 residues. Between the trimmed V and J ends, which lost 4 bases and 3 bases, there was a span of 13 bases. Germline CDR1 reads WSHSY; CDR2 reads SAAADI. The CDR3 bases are TGCGCCAGCAGTGCCGACAGGATTCTCTACGAGCAGTACTTC. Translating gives CASSADRILYEQYF.

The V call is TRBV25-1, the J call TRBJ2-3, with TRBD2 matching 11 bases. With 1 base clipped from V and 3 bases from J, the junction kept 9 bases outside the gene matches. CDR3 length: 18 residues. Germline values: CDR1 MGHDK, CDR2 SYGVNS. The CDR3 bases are TGTGCCAGCAGTGAATGGGGTAGCGGGGGGGCCTGGACAGATACGCAGTATTTT. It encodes CASSEWGSGGAWTDTQYF.

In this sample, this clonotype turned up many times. The CDR3 coding sequence is TGCGCCAGCAGCACCGGGACAGGATGGGATGAAAAACTGTTTTTT. It is translated as CASSTGTGWDEKLFF. The chain recombines TRBV5-1 with TRBJ1-4; 8 bases map to TRBD1. The germline gives CDR1 SGHRS, CDR2 YFSETQ. Trimming cost V 4 bases and J 6 bases; bases outside gene matches: 8. The CDR3 runs to 15 residues.

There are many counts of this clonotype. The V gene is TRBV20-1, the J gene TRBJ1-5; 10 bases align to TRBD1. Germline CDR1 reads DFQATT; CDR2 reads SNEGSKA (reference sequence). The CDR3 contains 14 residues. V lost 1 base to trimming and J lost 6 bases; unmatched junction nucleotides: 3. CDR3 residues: CSARGQGASQPQHF. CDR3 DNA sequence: TGCAGTGCTAGAGGACAGGGGGCGAGTCAGCCCCAGCATTTT.

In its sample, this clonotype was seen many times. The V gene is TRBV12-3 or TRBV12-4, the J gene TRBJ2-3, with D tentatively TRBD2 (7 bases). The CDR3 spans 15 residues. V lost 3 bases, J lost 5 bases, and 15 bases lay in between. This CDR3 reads CASSFPGGAGDTQYF. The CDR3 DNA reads TGTGCCAGCAGTTTCCCGGGGGGCGCGGGAGATACGCAGTATTTT.

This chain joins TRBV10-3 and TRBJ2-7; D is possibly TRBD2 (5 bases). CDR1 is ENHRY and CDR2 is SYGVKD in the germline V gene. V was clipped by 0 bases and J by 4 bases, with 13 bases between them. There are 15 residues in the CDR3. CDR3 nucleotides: TGTGCCATCAGTGAGTCCGGGAACGGGGATTACGAGCAGTACTTC. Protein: CAISESGNGDYEQYF.

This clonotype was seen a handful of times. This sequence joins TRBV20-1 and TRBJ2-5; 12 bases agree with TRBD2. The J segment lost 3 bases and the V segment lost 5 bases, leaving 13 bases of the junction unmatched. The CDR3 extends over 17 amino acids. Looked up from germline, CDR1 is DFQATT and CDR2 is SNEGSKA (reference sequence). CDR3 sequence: CSALRLAGVPSEETQYF. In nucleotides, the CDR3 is TGCAGTGCTCTCAGACTAGCGGGGGTACCTTCGGAAGAGACCCAGTACTTC.

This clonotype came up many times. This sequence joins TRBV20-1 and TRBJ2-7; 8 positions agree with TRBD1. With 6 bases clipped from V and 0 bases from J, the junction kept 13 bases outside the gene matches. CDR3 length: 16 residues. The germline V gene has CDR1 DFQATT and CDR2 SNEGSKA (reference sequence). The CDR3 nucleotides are TGCAGTGCCCACAGGGGGGCACGGATCAACTCCTACGAGCAGTACGTC. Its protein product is CSAHRGARINSYEQYV.

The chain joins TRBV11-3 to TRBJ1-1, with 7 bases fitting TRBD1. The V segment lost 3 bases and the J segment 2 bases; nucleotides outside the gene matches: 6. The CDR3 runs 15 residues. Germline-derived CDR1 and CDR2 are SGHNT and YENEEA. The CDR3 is CASSFTRQGNTEAFF. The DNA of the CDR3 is TGTGCCAGCAGCTTTACACGACAGGGTAACACTGAAGCTTTCTTT.

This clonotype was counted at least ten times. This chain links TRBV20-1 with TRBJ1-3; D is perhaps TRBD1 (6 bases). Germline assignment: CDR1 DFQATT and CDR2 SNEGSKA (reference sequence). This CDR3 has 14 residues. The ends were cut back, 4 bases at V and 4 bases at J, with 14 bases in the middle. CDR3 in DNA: TGCAGTGCTACTAACAGGGTCTCAGGAAACACCATATATTTT. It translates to CSATNRVSGNTIYF.

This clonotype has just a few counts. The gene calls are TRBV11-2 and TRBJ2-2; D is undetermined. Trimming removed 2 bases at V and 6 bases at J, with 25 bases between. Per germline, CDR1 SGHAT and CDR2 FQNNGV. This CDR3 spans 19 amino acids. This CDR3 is CASSLNSLRIDLFPGELFF. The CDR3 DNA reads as TGTGCCAGCAGCTTAAACTCCCTACGTATAGACCTGTTTCCCGGGGAGCTGTTTTTT.

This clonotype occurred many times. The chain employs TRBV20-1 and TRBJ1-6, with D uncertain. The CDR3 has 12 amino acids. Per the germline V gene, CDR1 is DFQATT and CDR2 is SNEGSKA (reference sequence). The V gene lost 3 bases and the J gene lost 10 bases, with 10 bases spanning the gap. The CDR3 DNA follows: TGCAGTGCTAGGGCGGTCCCCTCACCCCTCCACTTT. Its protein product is CSARAVPSPLHF.

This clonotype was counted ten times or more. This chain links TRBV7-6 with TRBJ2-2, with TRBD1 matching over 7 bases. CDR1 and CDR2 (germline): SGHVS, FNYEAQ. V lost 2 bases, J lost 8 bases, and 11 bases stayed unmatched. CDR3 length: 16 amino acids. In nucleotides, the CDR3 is TGTGCCAGCAGCTTATGGACAGGACTGGGGACAGGGGAGCTGTTTTTT. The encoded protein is CASSLWTGLGTGELFF.

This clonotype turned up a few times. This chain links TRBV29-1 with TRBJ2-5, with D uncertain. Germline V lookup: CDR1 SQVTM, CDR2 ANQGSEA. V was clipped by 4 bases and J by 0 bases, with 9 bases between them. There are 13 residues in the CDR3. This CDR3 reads CSVAVTNQETQYF. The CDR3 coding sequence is TGCAGCGTTGCTGTGACAAACCAAGAGACCCAGTACTTC.

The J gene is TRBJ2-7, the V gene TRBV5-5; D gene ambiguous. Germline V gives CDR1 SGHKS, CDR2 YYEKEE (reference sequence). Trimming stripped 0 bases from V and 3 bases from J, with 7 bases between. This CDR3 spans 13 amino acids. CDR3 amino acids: CASSLGPDYEQYV. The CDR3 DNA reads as TGTGCCAGCAGCTTGGGACCAGACTACGAGCAGTACGTC.

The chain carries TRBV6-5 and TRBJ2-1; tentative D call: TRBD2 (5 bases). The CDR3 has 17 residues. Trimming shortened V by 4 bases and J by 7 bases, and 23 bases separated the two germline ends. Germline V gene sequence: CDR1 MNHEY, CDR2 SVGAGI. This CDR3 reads CASSSKATSWVRNEQFF. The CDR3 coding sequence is TGTGCCAGCAGTTCCAAAGCCACTAGTTGGGTCAGGAATGAGCAGTTCTTC.

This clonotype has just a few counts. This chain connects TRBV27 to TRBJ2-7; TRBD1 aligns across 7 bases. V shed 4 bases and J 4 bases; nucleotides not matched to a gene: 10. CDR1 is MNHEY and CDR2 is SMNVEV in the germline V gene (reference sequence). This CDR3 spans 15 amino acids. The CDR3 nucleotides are TGTGCCAGCAGTTATGGCGAAGGGGGCGCGTACGAGCAGTACTTC. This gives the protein CASSYGEGGAYEQYF.

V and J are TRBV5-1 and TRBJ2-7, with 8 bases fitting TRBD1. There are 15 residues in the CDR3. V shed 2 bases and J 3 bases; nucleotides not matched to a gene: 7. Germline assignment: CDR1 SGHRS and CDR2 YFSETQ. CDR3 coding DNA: TGCGCCAGCAGCTTTCCCGGGACAGGTAGCTACGAGCAGTACTTC. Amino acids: CASSFPGTGSYEQYF.

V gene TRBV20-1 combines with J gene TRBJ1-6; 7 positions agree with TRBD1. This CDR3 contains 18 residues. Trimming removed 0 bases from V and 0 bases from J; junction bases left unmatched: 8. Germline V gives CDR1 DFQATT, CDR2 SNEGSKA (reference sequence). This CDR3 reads CSARDEYRGLSYNSPLHF. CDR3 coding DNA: TGCAGTGCTAGAGATGAGTACAGGGGTCTCTCCTATAATTCACCCCTCCACTTT.

DNA for the CDR3: TGTGCCAGCAGCCCCGACAGCGGTCCCCCCTACGAGCAGTACTTC. As protein: CASSPDSGPPYEQYF. The rearrangement links TRBV7-2 to TRBJ2-7; D may be TRBD1 or TRBD2 (5 bases each). Germline V lookup: CDR1 SGHTA, CDR2 FQGNSA. V lost 5 bases, J lost 2 bases, and 16 bases lay in between. The CDR3 loop spans 15 amino acids.

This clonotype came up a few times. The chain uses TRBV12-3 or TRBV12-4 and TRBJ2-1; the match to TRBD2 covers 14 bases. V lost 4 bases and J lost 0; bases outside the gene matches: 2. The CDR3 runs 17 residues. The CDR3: CASSSGTSGSSYNEQFF. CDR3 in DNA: TGTGCCAGCAGTTCCGGGACTAGCGGGAGCTCCTACAATGAGCAGTTCTTC.

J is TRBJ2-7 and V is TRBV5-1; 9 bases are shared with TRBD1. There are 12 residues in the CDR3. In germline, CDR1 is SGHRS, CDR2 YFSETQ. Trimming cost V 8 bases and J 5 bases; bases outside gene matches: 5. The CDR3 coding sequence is TGCGCCAGATGGGACAGGGTAAACGAGCAGTACTTC. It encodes CARWDRVNEQYF.

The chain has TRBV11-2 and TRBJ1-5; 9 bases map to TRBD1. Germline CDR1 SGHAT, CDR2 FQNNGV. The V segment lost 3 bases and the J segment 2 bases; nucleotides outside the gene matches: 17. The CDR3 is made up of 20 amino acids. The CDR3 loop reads CASSFSVPGWDRVGNQPQHF. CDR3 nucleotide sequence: TGTGCCAGCAGCTTTTCTGTGCCGGGGTGGGACAGGGTAGGCAATCAGCCCCAGCATTTT.

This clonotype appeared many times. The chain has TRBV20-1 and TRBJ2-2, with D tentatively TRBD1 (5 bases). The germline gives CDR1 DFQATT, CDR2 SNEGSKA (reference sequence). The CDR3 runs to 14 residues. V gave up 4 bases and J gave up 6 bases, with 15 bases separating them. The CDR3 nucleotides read TGCAGTGCTAACTCTGTAGGGGTCCCCGGGGAGCTGTTTTTT. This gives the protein CSANSVGVPGELFF.

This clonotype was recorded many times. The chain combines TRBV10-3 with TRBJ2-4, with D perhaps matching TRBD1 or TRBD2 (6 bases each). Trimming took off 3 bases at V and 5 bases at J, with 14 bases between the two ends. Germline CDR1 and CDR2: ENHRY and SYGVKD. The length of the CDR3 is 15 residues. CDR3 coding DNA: TGTGCCATCAGTGAAGAGGGGGGTCTGCAAAACATTCAGTACTTC. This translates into CAISEEGGLQNIQYF.

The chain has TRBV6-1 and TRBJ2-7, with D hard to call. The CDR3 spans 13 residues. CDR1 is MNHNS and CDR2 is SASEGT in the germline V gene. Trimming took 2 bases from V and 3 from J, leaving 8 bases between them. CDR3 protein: CASSERGYYEQYV. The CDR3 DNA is TGTGCCAGCAGTGAAAGAGGCTACTACGAGCAGTACGTC.

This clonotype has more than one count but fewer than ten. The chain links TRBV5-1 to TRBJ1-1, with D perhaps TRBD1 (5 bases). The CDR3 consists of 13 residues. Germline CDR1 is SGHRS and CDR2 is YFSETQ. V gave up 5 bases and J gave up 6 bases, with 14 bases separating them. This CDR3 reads CASRKGELSEAFF. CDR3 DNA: TGCGCCAGCAGGAAAGGGGAACTGTCTGAAGCTTTCTTT.

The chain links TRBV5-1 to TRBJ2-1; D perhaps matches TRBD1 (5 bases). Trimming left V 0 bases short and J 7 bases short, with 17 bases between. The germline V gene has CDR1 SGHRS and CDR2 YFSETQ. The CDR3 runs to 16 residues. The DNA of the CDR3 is TGCGCCAGCAGCTTGGCCCCAGGACAAGGGCCAAATGAGCAGTTCTTC. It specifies CASSLAPGQGPNEQFF. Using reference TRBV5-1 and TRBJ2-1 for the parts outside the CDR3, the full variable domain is KAGVTQTPRYLIKTRGQQVTLSCSPISGHRSVSWYQQTPGQGLQFLFEYFSETQRNKGNFPGRFSGRQFSNSRSEMNVSTLELGDSALYLCASSLAPGQGPNEQFFGPGTRLTVL.

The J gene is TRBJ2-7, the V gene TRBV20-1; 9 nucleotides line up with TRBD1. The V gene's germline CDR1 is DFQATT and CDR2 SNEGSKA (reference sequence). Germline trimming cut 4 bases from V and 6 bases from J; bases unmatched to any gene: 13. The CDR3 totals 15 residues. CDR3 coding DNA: TGCAGTGCTAAAGTCCCGGGACAGGGTGCCTCCGAGCAGTACTTC. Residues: CSAKVPGQGASEQYF.

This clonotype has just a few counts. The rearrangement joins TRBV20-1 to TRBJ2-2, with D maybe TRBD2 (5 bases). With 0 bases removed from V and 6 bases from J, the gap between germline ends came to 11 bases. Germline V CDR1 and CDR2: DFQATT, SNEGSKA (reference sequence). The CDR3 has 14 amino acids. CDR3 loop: CSARDPKGAGELFF. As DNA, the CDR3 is TGCAGTGCTAGAGATCCTAAGGGAGCCGGGGAGCTGTTTTTT.

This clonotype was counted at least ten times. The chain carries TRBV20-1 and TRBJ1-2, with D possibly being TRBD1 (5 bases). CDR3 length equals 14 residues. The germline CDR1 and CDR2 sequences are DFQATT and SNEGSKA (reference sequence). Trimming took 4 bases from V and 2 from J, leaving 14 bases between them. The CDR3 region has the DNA TGCAGTGCTACCTTCTTAAGGGACAACTATGGCTACACCTTC. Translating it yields CSATFLRDNYGYTF.

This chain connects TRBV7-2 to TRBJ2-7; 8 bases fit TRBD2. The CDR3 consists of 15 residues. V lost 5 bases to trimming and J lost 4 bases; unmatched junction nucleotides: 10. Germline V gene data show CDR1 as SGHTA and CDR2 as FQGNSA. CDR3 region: CASSPREGVRYEQYF. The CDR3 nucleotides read TGTGCCAGCAGCCCTCGGGAGGGGGTGAGGTACGAGCAGTACTTC. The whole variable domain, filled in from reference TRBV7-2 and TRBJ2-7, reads GAGVSQSPSNKVTEKGKDVELRCDPISGHTALYWYRQSLGQGLEFLIYFQGNSAPDKSGLPSDRFSAERTGGSVSTLTIQRTQQEDSAVYLCASSPREGVRYEQYFGPGTRLTVT.